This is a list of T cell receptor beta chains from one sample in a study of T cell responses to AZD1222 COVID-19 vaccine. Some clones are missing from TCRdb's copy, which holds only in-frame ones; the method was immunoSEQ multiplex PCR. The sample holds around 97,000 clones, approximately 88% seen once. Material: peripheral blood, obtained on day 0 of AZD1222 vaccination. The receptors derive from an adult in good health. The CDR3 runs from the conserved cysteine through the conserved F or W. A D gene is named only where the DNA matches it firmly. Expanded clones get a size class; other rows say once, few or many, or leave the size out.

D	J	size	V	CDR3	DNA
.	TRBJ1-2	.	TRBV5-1	CASSLVGREAMGGGYTF	TGCGCCAGCAGCTTGGTAGGCAGGGAAGCGATGGGAGGCGGCTACACCTTC
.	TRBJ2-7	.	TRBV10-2	CASSESPVGEQYF	TGCGCCAGCAGTGAGTCCCCAGTAGGCGAGCAGTACTTC
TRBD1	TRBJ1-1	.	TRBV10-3	CATATGTTEAFF	TGTGCCACCGCGACAGGGACCACTGAAGCTTTCTTT
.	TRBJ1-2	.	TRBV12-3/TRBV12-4	CASTPTSGRGYTF	TGTGCCAGCACCCCGACCAGTGGGCGGGGCTACACCTTC
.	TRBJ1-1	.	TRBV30	CAWSLVNTEAFF	TGTGCCTGGAGTTTGGTCAACACTGAAGCTTTCTTT
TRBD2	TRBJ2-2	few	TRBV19	CASSMIKRGGDGELFF	TGTGCCAGTAGTATGATCAAGCGGGGGGGCGACGGGGAGCTGTTTTTT
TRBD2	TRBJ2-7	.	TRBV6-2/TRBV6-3	CASSPGTSGSNEQYF	TGTGCCAGCAGCCCCGGGACTAGCGGGAGCAACGAGCAGTACTTC
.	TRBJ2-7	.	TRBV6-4	CASRDGLGAYEQYF	TGTGCCAGCAGGGACGGGTTAGGGGCCTACGAGCAGTACTTC
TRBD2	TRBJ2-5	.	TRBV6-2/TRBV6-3	CASSEWTSGGETQYF	TGTGCCAGCAGCGAGTGGACTAGCGGGGGAGAGACCCAGTACTTC
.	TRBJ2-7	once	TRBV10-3	CAISDIVGHREQYF	TGTGCCATCAGTGACATAGTTGGGCATCGGGAGCAGTACTTC
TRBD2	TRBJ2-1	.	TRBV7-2	CASSTRTSGRTREQFF	TGTGCCAGCAGCACGAGGACTAGCGGGAGGACTAGGGAGCAGTTCTTC
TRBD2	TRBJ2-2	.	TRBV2	CASKRGGTGELFF	TGTGCCAGCAAGCGGGGAGGCACCGGGGAGCTGTTTTTT
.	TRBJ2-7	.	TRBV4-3	CASSQDTEGSIGYEQYF	TGCGCCAGCAGCCAAGATACGGAGGGGTCGATTGGCTACGAGCAGTACTTC
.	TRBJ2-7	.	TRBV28	CASSTTGYEQYF	TGTGCCAGCAGTACTACAGGGTACGAGCAGTACTTC
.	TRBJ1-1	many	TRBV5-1	CASSLQENTEAFF	TGCGCCAGCAGCTTACAGGAGAACACTGAAGCTTTCTTT
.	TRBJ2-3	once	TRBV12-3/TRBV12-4	CASRTSGADTQYF	TGTGCCAGCAGAACCTCAGGTGCAGATACGCAGTATTTT
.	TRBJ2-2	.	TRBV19	CASSIRRGTNTGELFF	TGTGCCAGTAGTATAAGGAGGGGAACGAACACCGGGGAGCTGTTTTTT
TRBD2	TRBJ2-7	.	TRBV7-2	CASSSKRGAYEQYF	TGTGCCAGCAGCTCCAAGCGGGGGGCCTACGAGCAGTACTTC
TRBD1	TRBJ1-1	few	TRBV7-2	CASSPQGQGTEAFF	TGTGCCAGCAGCCCACAGGGGCAGGGCACTGAAGCTTTCTTT
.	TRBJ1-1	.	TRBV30	CAWNGQLNTEAFF	TGTGCCTGGAACGGACAGTTGAACACTGAAGCTTTCTTT
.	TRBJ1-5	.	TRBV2	CASSVLEGNQPQHF	TGTGCCAGCAGTGTTCTGGAGGGGAATCAGCCCCAGCATTTT
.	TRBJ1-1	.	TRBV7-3	CASSQVGGNEAFF	TGTGCCAGCAGCCAGGTAGGGGGGAATGAAGCTTTCTTT
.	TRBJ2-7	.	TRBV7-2	CASSLAGVGEQYF	TGTGCCAGCAGCTTAGCGGGGGTGGGCGAGCAGTACTTC
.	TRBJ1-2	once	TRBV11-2	CASSFRTDHGYTF	TGTGCCAGCAGCTTTCGGACAGACCATGGCTACACCTTC
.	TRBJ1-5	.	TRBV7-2	CASSLADYQPQHF	TGTGCCAGCAGCTTAGCTGATTATCAGCCCCAGCATTTT
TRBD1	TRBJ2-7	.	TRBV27	CASSSPGQGIYEQYF	TGTGCCAGCAGTTCTCCGGGACAGGGGATCTACGAGCAGTACTTC
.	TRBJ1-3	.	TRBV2	CASSESASGNTIYF	TGTGCCAGCAGTGAGTCAGCTTCGGGAAACACCATATATTTT
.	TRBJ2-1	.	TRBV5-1	CASSLEFNEQFF	TGCGCCAGCAGCTTGGAATTCAATGAGCAGTTCTTC
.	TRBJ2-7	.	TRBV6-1	CASSEAWAAWHEQYF	TGTGCCAGCAGTGAAGCGTGGGCGGCCTGGCACGAGCAGTACTTC
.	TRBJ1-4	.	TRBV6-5	CASSYSGNEKLFF	TGTGCCAGCAGTTACTCGGGAAATGAAAAACTGTTTTTT
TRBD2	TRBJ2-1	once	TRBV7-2	CASSRPGLAGESSYNEQFF	TGTGCCAGCAGTAGACCGGGACTAGCGGGGGAAAGCTCCTACAATGAGCAGTTCTTC
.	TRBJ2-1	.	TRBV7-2	CASSPKPGGPYNEQFF	TGTGCCAGCAGCCCTAAACCGGGGGGCCCATACAATGAGCAGTTCTTC